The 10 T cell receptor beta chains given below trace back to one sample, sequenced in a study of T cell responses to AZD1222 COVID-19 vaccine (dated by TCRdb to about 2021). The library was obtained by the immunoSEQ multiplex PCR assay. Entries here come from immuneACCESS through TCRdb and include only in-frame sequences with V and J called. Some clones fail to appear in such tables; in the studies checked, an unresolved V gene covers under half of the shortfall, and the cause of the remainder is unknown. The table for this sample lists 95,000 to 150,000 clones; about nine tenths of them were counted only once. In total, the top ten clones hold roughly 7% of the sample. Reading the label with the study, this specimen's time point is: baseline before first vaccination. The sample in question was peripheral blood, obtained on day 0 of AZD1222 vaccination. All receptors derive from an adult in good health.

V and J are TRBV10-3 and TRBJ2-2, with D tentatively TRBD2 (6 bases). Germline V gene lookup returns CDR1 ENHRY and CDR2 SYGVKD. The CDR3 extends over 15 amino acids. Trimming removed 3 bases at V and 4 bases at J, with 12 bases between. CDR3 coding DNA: TGTGCCATCAGTGATGGCGGACTACTCACCGGGGAGCTGTTTTTT. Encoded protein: CAISDGGLLTGELFF.

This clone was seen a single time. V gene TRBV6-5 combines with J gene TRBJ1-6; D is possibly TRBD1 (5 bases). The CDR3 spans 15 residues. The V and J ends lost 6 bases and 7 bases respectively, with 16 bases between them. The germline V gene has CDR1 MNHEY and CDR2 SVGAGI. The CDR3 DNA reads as TGTGCCAGCAGATCCGGGACGCCTGGGAATTCACCCCTCCACTTT. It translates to CASRSGTPGNSPLHF.

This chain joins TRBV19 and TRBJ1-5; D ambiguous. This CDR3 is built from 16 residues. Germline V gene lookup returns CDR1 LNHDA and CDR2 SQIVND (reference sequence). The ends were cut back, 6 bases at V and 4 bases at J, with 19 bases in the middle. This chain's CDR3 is CASSPTKVGNNQPQHF. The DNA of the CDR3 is TGTGCCAGTAGCCCGACTAAGGTAGGGAATAATCAGCCCCAGCATTTT.

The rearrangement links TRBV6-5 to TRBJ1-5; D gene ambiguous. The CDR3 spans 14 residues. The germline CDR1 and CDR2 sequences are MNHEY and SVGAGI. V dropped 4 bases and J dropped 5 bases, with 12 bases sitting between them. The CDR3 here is CASSFHTGDQPQHF. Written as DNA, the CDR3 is TGTGCCAGCAGTTTCCACACGGGCGATCAGCCCCAGCATTTT.

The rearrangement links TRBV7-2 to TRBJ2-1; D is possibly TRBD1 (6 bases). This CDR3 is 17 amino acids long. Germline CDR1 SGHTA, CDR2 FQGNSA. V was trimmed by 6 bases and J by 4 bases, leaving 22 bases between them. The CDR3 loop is CASSYLEGQGIYNEQFF. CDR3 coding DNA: TGTGCCAGCAGTTATTTAGAAGGGCAGGGGATATACAATGAGCAGTTCTTC.

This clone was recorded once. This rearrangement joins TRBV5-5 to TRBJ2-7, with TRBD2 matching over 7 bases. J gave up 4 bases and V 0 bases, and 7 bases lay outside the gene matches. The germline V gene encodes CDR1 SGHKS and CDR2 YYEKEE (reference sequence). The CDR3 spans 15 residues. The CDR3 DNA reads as TGTGCCAGCAGCTTGGTTGGATACGGGGGGTACGAGCAGTACTTC. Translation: CASSLVGYGGYEQYF.

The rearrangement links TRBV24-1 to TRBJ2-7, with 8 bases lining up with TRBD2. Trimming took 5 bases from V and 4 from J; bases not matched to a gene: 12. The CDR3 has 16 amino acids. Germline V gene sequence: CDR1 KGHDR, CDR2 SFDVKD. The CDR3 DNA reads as TGTGCCACCAGTGGATTTAGCGGGGCAGGGGTATACGAGCAGTACTTC. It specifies CATSGFSGAGVYEQYF.

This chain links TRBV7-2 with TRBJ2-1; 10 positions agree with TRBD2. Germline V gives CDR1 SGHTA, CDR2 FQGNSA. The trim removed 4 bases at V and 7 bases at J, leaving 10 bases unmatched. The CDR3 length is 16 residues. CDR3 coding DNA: TGTGCCAGCAGCTCGCTAGCGGGAGTTGGTCGTAATGAGCAGTTCTTC. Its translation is CASSSLAGVGRNEQFF.

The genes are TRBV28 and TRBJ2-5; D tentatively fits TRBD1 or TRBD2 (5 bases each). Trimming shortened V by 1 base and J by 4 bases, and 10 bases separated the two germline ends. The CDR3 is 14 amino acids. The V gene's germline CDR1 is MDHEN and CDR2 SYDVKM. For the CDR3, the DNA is TGTGCCAGCAGTTTATCTGCAGGGACAGAGACCCAGTACTTC. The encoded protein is CASSLSAGTETQYF.

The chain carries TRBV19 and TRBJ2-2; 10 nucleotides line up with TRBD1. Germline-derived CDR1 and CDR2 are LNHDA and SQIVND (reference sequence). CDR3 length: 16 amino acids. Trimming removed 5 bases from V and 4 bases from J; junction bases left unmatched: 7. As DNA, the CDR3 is TGTGCCAGTAGTCCTCGGGACAGGGGTCCCACCGGGGAGCTGTTTTTT. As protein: CASSPRDRGPTGELFF. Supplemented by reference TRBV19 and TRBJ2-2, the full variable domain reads DGGITQSPKYLFRKEGQNVTLSCEQNLNHDAMYWYRQDPGQGLRLIYYSQIVNDFQKGDIAEGYSVSREKKESFPLTVTSAQKNPTAFYLCASSPRDRGPTGELFFGEGSRLTVL.